The rows below give T cell receptor beta chains drawn from one sample of a study of T-cell memory formation after mild COVID-19. TCRdb itself ran the 5' RACE reads through MiXCR, one entry per CDR3 protein. The sample comprises 250,000 to 300,000 distinct CDR3 sequences, approximately 19% of which are singletons, and 20% to 25% rests with the top ten. Specimen: PBMCs or a T cell subset sorted from them (not recorded which). These receptors all stem from a man between 18 and 35 years old who had mild COVID-19 (a few samples of this study predate the infection). Cell type and time point are not known. Each CDR3 is given with its conserved first and last residue. The D gene is left open where the match is weak. The size field is filled for only some rows; it gives once, few, many or a size class.

abundance: many
v_gene: TRBV6-1
d_gene: TRBD2
j_gene: TRBJ2-5
CDR3nt: TGTGCCAGCAGTGAATTAGCGGGGGGGCCAGAGACCCAGTACTTC
CDR3aa: CASSELAGGPETQYF

abundance: many
v_gene: TRBV5-5
d_gene: .
j_gene: TRBJ2-3
CDR3nt: TGTGCCAGCAGCTTGCGGCTTGGCGCCCTCAGCACAGATACGCAGTATTTT
CDR3aa: CASSLRLGALSTDTQYF

abundance: once
v_gene: TRBV6-2/TRBV6-3
d_gene: .
j_gene: TRBJ1-1
CDR3nt: TGTGCCAGCAGCAGGGTCACTGAAGCTTTCTTT
CDR3aa: CASSRVTEAFF

abundance: few
v_gene: TRBV5-1
d_gene: .
j_gene: TRBJ2-3
CDR3nt: TGCGCCAGCAGCTTGGGCTCCACCGGGGTAGATACGCAGTATTTT
CDR3aa: CASSLGSTGVDTQYF

abundance: .
v_gene: TRBV18
d_gene: .
j_gene: TRBJ1-1
CDR3nt: TGTGCCAGCTCCCCCCCGGCGGGGACTGAAGCTTTCTTT
CDR3aa: CASSPPAGTEAFF

abundance: .
v_gene: TRBV27
d_gene: TRBD2
j_gene: TRBJ2-5
CDR3nt: TGTGCCAGCAGAAGGTTCGTGGGGGGGATAGAGACCCAGTACTTC
CDR3aa: CASRRFVGGIETQYF

abundance: many
v_gene: TRBV28
d_gene: .
j_gene: TRBJ1-2
CDR3nt: TGTGCCAGCGGGACGGACTATGGCTACACCTTC
CDR3aa: CASGTDYGYTF

abundance: .
v_gene: TRBV4-1
d_gene: .
j_gene: TRBJ1-2
CDR3nt: TGCGCCAGCAGCCAAGATGAGTGGGGAATTGCCTATGGCTACACCTTC
CDR3aa: CASSQDEWGIAYGYTF

abundance: .
v_gene: TRBV6-6
d_gene: .
j_gene: TRBJ1-2
CDR3nt: TGTGCCAGCAGGTCCCTATTCAGTGACAGGAGGTCCTATGGCTACACCTTC
CDR3aa: CASRSLFSDRRSYGYTF

abundance: few
v_gene: TRBV15
d_gene: .
j_gene: TRBJ1-1
CDR3nt: TGTGCCACCAGCAGAGGAGAAAACACTGAAGCTTTCTTT
CDR3aa: CATSRGENTEAFF

abundance: few
v_gene: TRBV5-1
d_gene: TRBD1
j_gene: TRBJ1-6
CDR3nt: TGCGCCAGCAGCTGGGACAGCAATTCACCCCTCCACTTT
CDR3aa: CASSWDSNSPLHF

abundance: few
v_gene: TRBV4-1
d_gene: .
j_gene: TRBJ1-2
CDR3nt: TGCGCCAGCAGCCAAGCCACCGTCGGTGGCTACACCTTC
CDR3aa: CASSQATVGGYTF

abundance: many
v_gene: TRBV4-3
d_gene: TRBD2
j_gene: TRBJ2-4
CDR3nt: TGCGCCAGCAGCCAAGACGAGGCTAGCGGGGGGCTAGCCAAAAACATTCAGTACTTC
CDR3aa: CASSQDEASGGLAKNIQYF

abundance: few
v_gene: TRBV24-1
d_gene: .
j_gene: TRBJ2-2
CDR3nt: TGTGCCACCAGTGACCGGGGGACAGTTAACACCGGGGAGCTGTTTTTT
CDR3aa: CATSDRGTVNTGELFF

abundance: few
v_gene: TRBV7-2
d_gene: .
j_gene: TRBJ1-6
CDR3nt: TGTGCCAGCAGCCCGCAGGGGAATTCACCCCTCCACTTT
CDR3aa: CASSPQGNSPLHF

abundance: .
v_gene: TRBV20-1
d_gene: .
j_gene: TRBJ1-1
CDR3nt: TGCAGTGCTAGAGATCCGGGGGGCACTGAAGCTTTCTTT
CDR3aa: CSARDPGGTEAFF

abundance: .
v_gene: TRBV4-1
d_gene: .
j_gene: TRBJ2-3
CDR3nt: TGCGCCAGCAGCCGCGGATTCAGGGTAGGGAAAGATACGCAGTATTTT
CDR3aa: CASSRGFRVGKDTQYF

abundance: .
v_gene: TRBV7-9
d_gene: .
j_gene: TRBJ2-1
CDR3nt: TGTGCCAGCAGCTTGGGACAATTTCGCTACAATGAGCAGTTCTTC
CDR3aa: CASSLGQFRYNEQFF

abundance: many
v_gene: TRBV4-3
d_gene: .
j_gene: TRBJ2-7
CDR3nt: TGCGCCAGCAGCCAATCTTCGAACCCCTACTACGAGCAGTACTTC
CDR3aa: CASSQSSNPYYEQYF

abundance: few
v_gene: TRBV12-3/TRBV12-4
d_gene: .
j_gene: TRBJ2-3
CDR3nt: TGTGCCAGCAGCGGAGCTGGCACAGATACGCAGTATTTT
CDR3aa: CASSGAGTDTQYF

abundance: .
v_gene: TRBV25-1
d_gene: .
j_gene: TRBJ2-3
CDR3nt: TGTGCCAGCAGTGGCCTCAGGGGTAACGTTGCAGATACGCAGTATTTT
CDR3aa: CASSGLRGNVADTQYF

abundance: few
v_gene: TRBV4-1
d_gene: .
j_gene: TRBJ2-3
CDR3nt: TGCGCCAGCAGCCAATATTCGAGCGGCACAGATACGCAGTATTTT
CDR3aa: CASSQYSSGTDTQYF

abundance: .
v_gene: TRBV7-9
d_gene: .
j_gene: TRBJ2-3
CDR3nt: TGTGCCAGCAGCAGCCGCGCCCGGGATACGCAGTATTTT
CDR3aa: CASSSRARDTQYF

abundance: .
v_gene: TRBV6-5
d_gene: .
j_gene: TRBJ2-7
CDR3nt: TGTGCCAGCAGAACGCTACCCCCCAACTCTAGGCGGTACGAGCAGTACTTC
CDR3aa: CASRTLPPNSRRYEQYF

abundance: .
v_gene: TRBV7-6
d_gene: TRBD2
j_gene: TRBJ2-1
CDR3nt: TGTGCCAGCAGCTCCCCTAGCGGGGGAGGCTACAATGAGCAGTTCTTC
CDR3aa: CASSSPSGGGYNEQFF

abundance: .
v_gene: TRBV6-6
d_gene: TRBD2
j_gene: TRBJ2-5
CDR3nt: TGTGCCAGCAGTTCCTCTTGGGGGGGGACCCAGTACTTC
CDR3aa: CASSSSWGGTQYF

abundance: few
v_gene: TRBV7-2
d_gene: .
j_gene: TRBJ2-5
CDR3nt: TGTGCCAGCAGCTTCGATGGGCTAGCTGGGGAGACCCAGTACTTC
CDR3aa: CASSFDGLAGETQYF

abundance: .
v_gene: TRBV5-1
d_gene: .
j_gene: TRBJ1-1
CDR3nt: TGCGCCAGCAGCTTGGGGCGGGGGGCGCGCGGAAGTAACACTGAAGCTTTCTTT
CDR3aa: CASSLGRGARGSNTEAFF

abundance: few
v_gene: TRBV7-2
d_gene: .
j_gene: TRBJ2-2
CDR3nt: TGTGCCAGCAGCTTCACTGGGACCGGGGAGCTGTTTTTT
CDR3aa: CASSFTGTGELFF